The 18 T cell receptor beta chains presented below share a single source sample, sequenced in a study of T cells in Graves' hyperthyroidism and ophthalmopathy. The investigators amplified TCR beta CDR3 regions from RNA transcripts. The HTBI primer set served for first-round RT-PCR of the TCR CDR3. Using its own MiXCR run on the multiplex PCR reads, TCRdb lists one record per CDR3 protein. The data hold hundreds of thousands of distinct CDR3 sequences, with roughly 19% observed a single time. The source material was blood. These receptors originate from a man aged 45-60 years with Graves' ophthalmopathy.

This clonotype was counted at least ten times. The chain combines TRBV20-1 with TRBJ2-7; 7 nucleotides match TRBD2. Trimming at V came to 7 bases and at J to 3 bases, leaving 3 bases not matched to a gene. The germline CDR1 and CDR2 sequences are DFQATT and SNEGSKA (reference sequence). The CDR3 is 11 amino acids. CDR3 DNA: TGCAGTGTCAGCGGGAACTACGAGCAGTACTTC. Translated: CSVSGNYEQYF.

The V gene is TRBV28, the J gene TRBJ2-1; TRBD2 matches at 7 bases. The CDR3 loop spans 16 amino acids. V trimming: 3 bases; J trimming: 4 bases; junction bases outside the gene matches: 9. CDR1 is MDHEN and CDR2 is SYDVKM in the germline V gene. This chain's CDR3 is CASSLRGGSGYNEQFF. The CDR3, as DNA: TGTGCCAGCAGTTTGAGGGGCGGGAGTGGGTACAATGAGCAGTTCTTC. The variable domain in full, with the rest retrieved from reference TRBV28 and TRBJ2-1, is DVKVTQSSRYLVKRTGEKVFLECVQDMDHENMFWYRQDPGLGLRLIYFSYDVKMKEKGDIPEGYSVSREKKERFSLILESASTNQTSMYLCASSLRGGSGYNEQFFGPGTRLTVL.

In this sample, this clonotype turned up many times. This chain links TRBV5-1 with TRBJ2-3, with 7 bases aligning to TRBD2. The ends lost 0 bases at V and 0 bases at J; junction bases unmatched: 10. This CDR3 is built from 18 residues. Germline CDR1 and CDR2: SGHRS and YFSETQ. The CDR3 sequence is CASSLVLGLAVSTDTQYF. The CDR3 DNA follows: TGCGCCAGCAGCTTGGTGCTGGGGCTAGCGGTGAGCACAGATACGCAGTATTTT.

A few counts support this clonotype. The rearrangement links TRBV28 to TRBJ2-5, with 9 bases matching TRBD1. V was pared by 2 bases and J by 4 bases, with 14 bases of the junction left unmatched. There are 18 residues in the CDR3. Germline CDR1 reads MDHEN; CDR2 reads SYDVKM. CDR3 DNA sequence: TGTGCCAGCAGTTTACAATCCCCCGGGACAGGGTTTCGAGAGACCCAGTACTTC. This gives the protein CASSLQSPGTGFRETQYF.

In regard to this clonotype: A much larger clone sits a single nucleotide away, making a read error possible. This CDR3 fails to terminate in the conserved phenylalanine or tryptophan, so it likely reflects a read error. The J gene is TRBJ2-5, the V gene TRBV3-1; D gene uncertain. Germline values: CDR1 LGHDT, CDR2 YNNKEL (reference sequence). The V end was cut by 2 bases, the J end by 5 bases, with 15 bases between. This CDR3 region has 15 residues. The CDR3 protein is CASSQSIIPTETQYL. CDR3 coding DNA: TGTGCCAGCAGCCAATCCATAATCCCGACGGAGACCCAGTACCTC.

This clonotype appeared a few times. V usage is TRBV29-1 and J usage is TRBJ1-1; D is perhaps TRBD1 (5 bases). CDR1 SQVTM and CDR2 ANQGSEA come from the germline V gene. Trimming shortened V by 6 bases and J by 3 bases, and 20 bases separated the two germline ends. The CDR3 contains 15 residues. The CDR3 sequence is CSVLLHGARDTEAFF. The CDR3 DNA is TGCAGCGTCCTACTCCACGGGGCCCGGGACACTGAAGCTTTCTTT.

This clonotype has just one count. The J gene is TRBJ2-1, the V gene TRBV28; D tentatively fits TRBD1 or TRBD2 (6 bases each). This CDR3 is 15 amino acids long. Germline V gene lookup returns CDR1 MDHEN and CDR2 SYDVKM. Trimming stripped 4 bases from V and 4 bases from J, with 14 bases between. CDR3 sequence: CASSSWQGRYNEQFF. CDR3 DNA: TGTGCCAGCAGTTCCTGGCAGGGGAGGTACAATGAGCAGTTCTTC.

CDR3 nucleotide sequence: TGTGCCAGCAGCGCAACAGACAGAAATTCACCCCTCCACTTT. This codes for CASSATDRNSPLHF. V gene TRBV9 combines with J gene TRBJ1-6; TRBD1 is a possible D gene (5 bases). Trimming removed 3 bases from V and 7 bases from J, with 11 bases in between. This CDR3 has 14 amino acids. CDR1 and CDR2 from the germline V gene are SGDLS and YYNGEE.

In its sample, this clonotype was seen many times. The V and J genes are TRBV28 and TRBJ1-2, with 9 positions matching TRBD1. CDR1 and CDR2 (germline): MDHEN, SYDVKM. V was pared by 6 bases and J by 4 bases, with 15 bases of the junction left unmatched. This CDR3 is 17 amino acids long. The CDR3: CASSINIPGQGSYGYTF. The CDR3 DNA reads as TGTGCCAGCAGCATCAACATACCGGGACAGGGTTCCTATGGCTACACCTTC.

V is TRBV20-1 and J is TRBJ2-3, with D unresolved. Germline lookup yields CDR1 DFQATT and CDR2 SNEGSKA (reference sequence). The CDR3 is made up of 15 amino acids. Trimming removed 4 bases from V and 6 bases from J, with 20 bases in between. CDR3 sequence (DNA): TGCAGTGCTATCTCCAAATTTGTTCTCGAGGATACGCAGTATTTT. Translated, it gives CSAISKFVLEDTQYF.

This clonotype was recorded many times. The chain has TRBV20-1 and TRBJ2-1, with 7 positions matching TRBD2. Germline CDR1 DFQATT, CDR2 SNEGSKA (reference sequence). The CDR3 has 13 amino acids. Germline trimming cut 5 bases from V and 8 bases from J; bases unmatched to any gene: 9. The CDR3 loop is CSAPSGNRYEQFF. CDR3 nucleotides: TGCAGTGCTCCCAGCGGGAATAGGTATGAGCAGTTCTTC.

At least ten counts were recorded for this clonotype. This rearrangement joins TRBV6-2 or TRBV6-3 to TRBJ2-7, with 11 bases lining up with TRBD2. Trimming removed 0 bases from V and 0 bases from J; junction bases left unmatched: 7. This CDR3 spans 18 amino acids. The V gene's germline CDR1 is MNHEY and CDR2 SVGEGT. This CDR3 is CASSYSLAGELNSYEQYF. CDR3 DNA sequence: TGTGCCAGCAGTTACTCACTAGCGGGAGAGCTGAACTCCTACGAGCAGTACTTC.

The chain combines TRBV10-2 with TRBJ1-5; a weak D match, TRBD1 (6 bases). CDR3 length: 13 residues. V dropped 1 base and J dropped 8 bases, with 9 bases sitting between them. Germline CDR1 is WSHSY and CDR2 is SAAADI. The CDR3 coding sequence is TGCGCCAGCAGTGAGTTCAGGGGTGAGCCCCAGCATTTT. The encoded protein is CASSEFRGEPQHF.

The rearrangement uses TRBV3-1 and TRBJ2-7; D may be TRBD1 (6 bases). CDR1 and CDR2 (germline): LGHDT, YNNKEL (reference sequence). V lost 6 bases and J lost 3, with 15 bases in between. The CDR3 extends over 14 amino acids. For the CDR3, the DNA is TGTGCCAGCAGTCCACAGGGAACTAACTACGAGCAGTACTTC. Amino acids: CASSPQGTNYEQYF.

There are many counts of this clonotype. The rearrangement links TRBV5-1 to TRBJ1-6, with unresolved D. This CDR3 region has 13 residues. V was pared by 1 base and J by 10 bases, with 9 bases between. Germline CDR1 reads SGHRS; CDR2 reads YFSETQ. CDR3 loop: CASSLSPGSPLHF. The CDR3 bases are TGCGCCAGCAGCTTGTCGCCTGGGTCACCCCTCCACTTT.

This clonotype was observed a handful of times. J is TRBJ2-7 and V is TRBV10-2; 8 bases match TRBD2. This CDR3 contains 14 residues. Germline CDR1 is WSHSY and CDR2 is SAAADI. V shed 7 bases, J shed 2 bases, and the junction held 7 bases outside the gene matches. The CDR3 spells CASTAGGRPYEQYF. CDR3 nucleotide sequence: TGCGCCAGCACCGCGGGAGGCCGCCCCTACGAGCAGTACTTC.

The table lists this clonotype with many counts. The CDR3 bases are TGTGCCAGCAGTTTAGGGTTACTTTATAGCAATCAGCCCCAGCATTTT. It translates to CASSLGLLYSNQPQHF. The chain carries TRBV12-3 or TRBV12-4 and TRBJ1-5; D is ambiguous. The CDR3 extends over 16 amino acids. V gave up 1 base and J gave up 0 bases, with 10 bases separating them.

The genes are TRBV10-3 and TRBJ1-5, with D possibly being TRBD1 (5 bases). This CDR3 has 13 residues. V lost 10 bases, J lost 1 base, and 11 bases lay in between. Germline-derived CDR1 and CDR2 are ENHRY and SYGVKD. The CDR3 loop reads CATGDGSNQPQHF. The CDR3 coding sequence is TGTGCCACCGGGGACGGAAGCAATCAGCCCCAGCATTTT.